This record covers a single TCR beta chain. What it binds is not known. The sample is drawn from a study of neurological immune-mediated disorders. Germline CDR1 is SGDLS and CDR2 is YYNGEE. V was pared by 4 bases and J by 4 bases, with 5 bases of the junction left unmatched. The CDR3 covers 15 residues. General study results and limits: Sharing of CDR3 amino acid sequences among expanded clones across subjects was absent, suggesting private repertoires in all groups.

With 10-nucleotide random UMIs included, cDNA was synthesized by 5'RACE. In every sequencing run, more than 170 million TCR-beta sequences were generated from 15-18 subjects. TCRdb reprocessed the 5' RACE reads via MiXCR and lists one record per CDR3 protein. Among roughly 17,000 distinct CDR3 sequences, 8.5% to 10% were seen once, and the ten largest hold around 45%. The chain couples TRBV9 to TRBJ2-1, with TRBD2 matching over 10 bases. The origin of this receptor is a man between 45 and 60 years old in good health. The source material was CD8+ T cells from blood. CDR3 DNA sequence: TGTGCCAGCAGCCCATCAGCGGGAGGGTACAATGAGCAGTTCTTC. Protein: CASSPSAGGYNEQFF.